This record covers a single T cell receptor (beta chain). Its recognized antigen is unknown. The input lacks base qualities; no much larger clone sits a single base away. The germline V gene (reference sequence) provides CDR1 LNHNV and CDR2 YYDKDF. V is cut by 0 bases and J by 14 bases, and the space between the germline ends is 19 bases. Reading from cysteine to phenylalanine, the CDR3 counts 14 amino acids. Left in the record is the CDR3 DNA by itself, 42 bases read in frame from the first base. These data belong to a study of T cell responses to AZD1222 COVID-19 vaccine (dated by TCRdb to the early 2020s). Looking at the study overall: AZD1222 recipients given second doses at about 4 weeks or at about 12 weeks were pooled, since spike-specific TCR depth and breadth were not found to differ between the two schedules. TCR sequencing covered some 240 trial participants: 207 given two doses of AZD1222 and 26 given two doses of MenACWY control vaccine. Trial participants were enrolled into age subgroups of 18-55, 56-69 and 70-plus years, which contained around 140, 26 and 57 TCR-sequenced participants, respectively. What the study reported, not specific to this receptor: Epitopes outside the regions mutated in the B.1.351 and B.1.1.7 variants were reportedly recognized by nearly half of the unique spike-specific TCRs. Because no samples from the day 14 peak response were available, repertoires could be characterized only after the peak T cell response. In the small 56-69-year group, the increase in depth fell short of significance, most likely because of low power. Most participants were white British and females outnumbered males, and the authors suggested that clonal diversity may have been underestimated. Spike-specific TCR breadth and depth rose significantly after two AZD1222 doses compared with day 0 and with MenACWY recipients. Conclusions about previously exposed vaccinees were limited because only six AZD1222 recipients were SARS-CoV-2 seropositive at baseline. The whole spike protein was spanned by vaccine-associated CD4 TCRs, and dominant responses were seen in regions 160-218 and 743-854.

The time point label corresponds to: baseline before first vaccination. Vaccinee samples came from UK trials COV001 and COV002, including a single-blind randomized controlled phase 2/3 trial of AZD1222 (ChAdOx1 nCoV-19) in healthy adults. Trial participant PBMC samples were collected at day 0 and day 28 after the second dose for TCRbeta chain sequencing. The CDR3 regions of human TCRbeta chains were subjected to immunosequencing. The source study handled its data this way. Repertoire TCRs were checked for matches against a reference library of SARS-CoV-2-specific TCRs that had been generated using the MIRA antigen-specificity platform. Breadth was defined as the fraction of unique TCRs that were SARS-CoV-2-associated. Depth was defined as the fraction of total T cells that were SARS-CoV-2-associated. Using the MIRA data, each spike-specific TCR was assigned both to the spike region to which the TCR was reactive and to a CD4 or CD8 class. Log10-transformed breadth and depth values were compared by one-way ANOVA with Sidak's multiple comparisons tests. TCRdb's version of the immuneACCESS table is confined to in-frame rearrangements and falls short of the full clone set. An unresolved V gene accounts for under half of the shortfall where checked; the remainder is of unknown origin. The V and J calls and clone size were taken over from that table, and D and trimming were inferred from the DNA. This sample comprises 200,000 or so clones, approximately 94% of them detected only once. The top ten clonotypes cover approximately 9.6% of the sample.

The sequence joins TRBV15 to TRBJ1-2, with an unclear D gene assignment. This sequence was found in an adult in good health. The sequences come from peripheral blood, collected on day 0 of AZD1222 vaccination. The nucleotide sequence is TGTGCCACCAGCAGAGATCACGGATTTCCGGAACGAACCTTC. This sequence encodes CATSRDHGFPERTF.